This TCR beta chain originates from a study of metastatic and nonmetastatic thyroid tumors. Study-wide context: It was across blood and tumor or nodule tissue from malignant and benign thyroid patients that repertoires were compared.

Authors' analysis steps: A distant-metastasis classifier for papillary thyroid cancer was built using CDR3 differences across clinicopathological groups. TCRdb re-analyzed the PCR reads using MiXCR. These V and J calls originate from TCRdb's pipeline instead of the authors' own analysis. The repertoire holds tens of thousands of clones, 15% to 20% seen once, with 4.7% in the top ten. Germline V lookup: CDR1 MNHEY, CDR2 SMNVEV (reference sequence). CDR3 length: 14 residues. Trimming cost V 4 bases and J 7 bases, with 14 bases left between them. All patients reached thyroid surgery having received no treatment beforehand. Study-level findings and limits: The reported finding was significantly higher TCR beta diversity in malignant thyroid tumors relative to benign nodules, in blood and tumor.

This clone occurred many times. Its antigen remains unidentified. V and J are TRBV27 and TRBJ2-4, with D perhaps matching TRBD2 (6 bases). This TCR derives from a female donor with papillary thyroid cancer or a benign thyroid nodule (not recorded which). Some clones in this sample may be carry-over from other donors' samples. Sequenced material: blood. The CDR3 DNA sequence: TGTGCCAGCAGTTCCCGGGGACTTCAGAACATTCAGTACTTC. The encoded protein is CASSSRGLQNIQYF.